These 24 T cell receptor beta chains originate from one sample sequenced in a study of regulatory T cells in long-lasting Graves disease (dated by TCRdb to 2020 to 2023). The label giving this sample's time point can be read as: newly diagnosed GD, antithyroid drugs for less than 3 months. For both TCR sequencing and RNA sequencing, RNA was extracted from PBMCs in TRIzol. Library preparation employed multiplex PCR. TCRdb lists the instrument as Illumina HiSeq 4000. To build TCR beta libraries, CDR3 regions were amplified by Arm-PCR using iRepertoire HTBI primers. The raw public reads went through TCRdb reprocessing: fastp at Q25, MiXCR clone calling, in-frame beta chains kept. Every entry covers one CDR3 protein and lists the most common genes and DNA from its rows. Counted in this sample were some 460,000 distinct CDR3 sequences; roughly 16% of them appeared once. The ten largest clones take up 10% to 15% of the sample.

Separately, the same data were catalogued under a study of T cells in Graves' hyperthyroidism and ophthalmopathy.

The material sequenced was peripheral blood mononuclear cells (PBMCs), taken at new diagnosis, from a patient treated with antithyroid drugs. The receptor source for this set is a man aged 40-50 years with Graves disease. Donor details come from another sample of the same person, matched by shared clones.

This clonotype was observed a handful of times. This chain links TRBV24-1 with TRBJ2-5; D may correspond to TRBD1 or TRBD2 (5 bases each). The CDR3 extends over 16 amino acids. The ends were cut back, 3 bases at V and 2 bases at J, with 15 bases in the middle. Germline CDR1 and CDR2: KGHDR and SFDVKD. CDR3 protein: CATSDRAGSAQETQYF. The CDR3 DNA sequence: TGTGCCACCAGTGATCGCGCAGGGAGTGCGCAAGAGACCCAGTACTTC.

The genes are TRBV7-2 and TRBJ2-1; TRBD2 aligns across 7 bases. The CDR3 covers 15 residues. With 3 bases clipped from V and 5 bases from J, the junction kept 7 bases outside the gene matches. Germline CDR1 is SGHTA and CDR2 is FQGNSA. This CDR3 reads CASSFWLAADNEQFF. CDR3 sequence (DNA): TGTGCCAGCAGCTTTTGGCTAGCGGCAGACAATGAGCAGTTCTTC.

This clonotype has at least ten counts. CDR3 sequence: CAWSRPGAQPNTEAFF. In DNA form, the CDR3 reads TGTGCCTGGAGTCGGCCGGGGGCGCAACCGAACACTGAAGCTTTCTTT. The chain links TRBV30 to TRBJ1-1; possible D gene TRBD1, 6 bases. This CDR3 has 16 residues. Germline V gene lookup returns CDR1 GTSNPN and CDR2 SVGIG (reference sequence). With 2 bases removed from V and 1 base from J, the gap between germline ends came to 17 bases.

This rearrangement joins TRBV7-2 to TRBJ2-1; 12 positions agree with TRBD2. The CDR3 is made up of 16 amino acids. Germline V gene lookup returns CDR1 SGHTA and CDR2 FQGNSA. The J segment lost 2 bases and the V segment lost 4 bases, leaving 3 bases of the junction unmatched. The CDR3 DNA sequence: TGTGCCAGCAGCTCCCGACTAGCGGGAGCCTACAATGAGCAGTTCTTC. Translation: CASSSRLAGAYNEQFF.

This clonotype was seen many times. The chain has TRBV18 and TRBJ2-5, with TRBD2 identical over 7 bases. Germline trimming cut 8 bases from V and 4 bases from J; bases unmatched to any gene: 10. CDR1 is KGHSH, CDR2 LQKENI, per germline. The CDR3 consists of 14 residues. DNA for the CDR3: TGTGCCAGCAGCCCCCGACTAGCCGGAGAGACCCAGTACTTC. This translates into CASSPRLAGETQYF.

V gene TRBV24-1 combines with J gene TRBJ2-1; D remains ambiguous. Trimming took off 6 bases at V and 9 bases at J, with 8 bases between the two ends. The CDR3 is 11 residues long. The V gene's germline CDR1 is KGHDR and CDR2 SFDVKD. The CDR3 DNA sequence: TGTGCCACCAGTTCGGTCGTTGAGCAGTTCTTC. Encoded protein: CATSSVVEQFF.

The chain uses TRBV7-3 and TRBJ2-2; 8 bases match TRBD2. With 5 bases clipped from V and 6 bases from J, the junction kept 8 bases outside the gene matches. Germline-derived CDR1 and CDR2 are SGHTA and FQGTGA. The CDR3 totals 15 residues. The CDR3 sequence: CASSPLAGGAGELFF. CDR3 sequence (DNA): TGTGCCAGCAGCCCTCTGGCGGGAGGTGCCGGGGAGCTGTTTTTT.

This clonotype has more than one count but fewer than ten. This sequence joins TRBV28 and TRBJ2-7; D gene uncertain. V dropped 1 base and J dropped 4 bases, with 8 bases sitting between them. In germline, CDR1 is MDHEN, CDR2 SYDVKM. The CDR3 length is 13 residues. The CDR3 spells CASSLSVEYEQYF. For the CDR3, the DNA is TGTGCCAGCAGTTTATCAGTGGAGTACGAGCAGTACTTC.

This clonotype was picked up many times. The chain employs TRBV11-2 and TRBJ2-7, with 7 positions matching TRBD1. Germline CDR1 is SGHAT and CDR2 is FQNNGV. The CDR3 has 13 residues. V lost 7 bases, J lost 2 bases, and 5 bases stayed unmatched. The CDR3 DNA reads TGTGCCAGCACCACGGACAGGACCTACGAGCAGTACTTC. This gives the protein CASTTDRTYEQYF.

A word on this clonotype: The junction shows a germline mismatch at one end, possibly a read error. J is TRBJ2-7 and V is TRBV11-1, with D perhaps matching TRBD2 (5 bases). The CDR3 covers 15 residues. CDR1 is SGHAT, CDR2 FQDESV, per germline (reference sequence). The CDR3 nucleotides read TGCGCCAGCAGCCACTTCGGCGGGCAGAGCTACGAGCAGTACTTC. Protein product: CASSHFGGQSYEQYF. The full variable domain, in which reference TRBV11-1 and TRBJ2-7 provide the parts outside the CDR3, is EAEVAQSPRYKITEKSQAVAFWCDPISGHATLYWYRQILGQGPELLVQFQDESVVDDSQLPKDRFSAERLKGVDSTLKIQPAELGDSAMYLCASSHFGGQSYEQYFGPGTRLTVT.

This clonotype was seen repeatedly, ten times or more. V usage is TRBV29-1 and J usage is TRBJ2-3, with D uncertain. The CDR3 runs 12 residues. CDR1 and CDR2 (germline): SQVTM, ANQGSEA. The CDR3 DNA sequence: TGCAGTGCAAATGCAATGGCAGATACGCAGTATTTT. It specifies CSANAMADTQYF.

The genes are TRBV3-1 and TRBJ2-3; 9 bases match TRBD2. CDR1 is LGHDT and CDR2 is YNNKEL in the germline V gene (reference sequence). Trimming took 2 bases from V and 6 from J; bases not matched to a gene: 15. The CDR3 has 18 residues. CDR3 protein: CASSQRGVAGASYDTQYF. The DNA of the CDR3 is TGTGCCAGCAGCCAACGGGGGGTAGCGGGAGCCTCCTATGATACGCAGTATTTT.

The sample holds a few counts of this clonotype. The chain recombines TRBV9 with TRBJ2-1, with D possibly TRBD2 on 6 matching bases. V was clipped by 0 bases and J by 4 bases, with 11 bases between them. This CDR3 contains 15 residues. Germline V gene data show CDR1 as SGDLS and CDR2 as YYNGEE. CDR3 protein: CASSVDGRGYNEQFF. The CDR3 DNA reads as TGTGCCAGCAGCGTAGACGGGAGAGGGTACAATGAGCAGTTCTTC. The whole variable domain, remainder taken from reference TRBV9 and TRBJ2-1, is DSGVTQTPKHLITATGQRVTLRCSPRSGDLSVYWYQQSLDQGLQFLIQYYNGEERAKGNILERFSAQQFPDLHSELNLSSLELGDSALYFCASSVDGRGYNEQFFGPGTRLTVL.

This clonotype was recorded a few times. The gene calls are TRBV29-1 and TRBJ1-1; D is undetermined. Germline-derived CDR1 and CDR2 are SQVTM and ANQGSEA. The CDR3 contains 11 residues. Trimming took off 2 bases at V and 4 bases at J, with 5 bases between the two ends. CDR3 bases: TGCAGCGTTGAAAGAACCACTGAAGCTTTCTTT. Translation gives CSVERTTEAFF.

The rearrangement joins TRBV20-1 to TRBJ2-7, with a weak D call TRBD2 (5 bases). Germline V lookup: CDR1 DFQATT, CDR2 SNEGSKA (reference sequence). This CDR3 region has 13 residues. The germline V and J ends were trimmed by 2 bases and 0 bases, with 8 bases remaining between them. In nucleotides, the CDR3 is TGCAGTGCTAGACCGGGATTCTCCTACGAGCAGTACTTC. This sequence encodes CSARPGFSYEQYF.

This clonotype showed up many times. The V and J genes are TRBV28 and TRBJ1-1; perhaps TRBD1 as D (6 bases). There are 15 residues in the CDR3. Germline V CDR1 and CDR2: MDHEN, SYDVKM. The ends were cut back, 5 bases at V and 6 bases at J, with 19 bases in the middle. CDR3 coding DNA: TGTGCCAGCAGTCCATCAGGGGCCAGGTCCCCTGAAGCTTTCTTT. Amino acids: CASSPSGARSPEAFF. Using reference TRBV28 and TRBJ1-1 for the parts outside the CDR3, the full variable domain is DVKVTQSSRYLVKRTGEKVFLECVQDMDHENMFWYRQDPGLGLRLIYFSYDVKMKEKGDIPEGYSVSREKKERFSLILESASTNQTSMYLCASSPSGARSPEAFFGQGTRLTVV.

Turning to this clonotype: Being one base from a much bigger clone, this may be a read error. V gene TRBV5-1 combines with J gene TRBJ2-7; D gene unclear. The germline V gene has CDR1 SGHRS and CDR2 YFSETQ. This CDR3 has 13 amino acids. CDR3 sequence: CASSLDSAYEPYF. In nucleotides, the CDR3 is TGCGCCAGCAGCTTGGATTCCGCCTACGAGCCGTACTTC.

This clonotype was detected many times. The chain uses TRBV3-1 and TRBJ2-1, with 14 bases fitting TRBD2. Germline values: CDR1 LGHDT, CDR2 YNNKEL (reference sequence). This CDR3 comprises 16 residues. V lost 0 bases to trimming and J lost 12 bases; unmatched junction nucleotides: 7. In DNA form, the CDR3 reads TGTGCCAGCAGCCAAGATTCGGGACTAGCGGGAGAGGGGCAGTTCTTC. This encodes CASSQDSGLAGEGQFF.

The rearrangement uses TRBV18 and TRBJ1-2, with a weak D call TRBD1 (5 bases). Germline V gene lookup returns CDR1 KGHSH and CDR2 LQKENI. This CDR3 comprises 17 residues. V was cut by 2 bases and J by 6 bases, with 22 bases left in between. This chain's CDR3 is CASSPTGTAEFKDGYTF. The CDR3 nucleotides read TGTGCCAGCTCACCAACCGGGACGGCCGAATTTAAAGATGGCTACACCTTC.

This clonotype was seen a few times. This chain uses TRBV15 with TRBJ1-5; no clear D gene. The germline V gene has CDR1 LNHNV and CDR2 YYDKDF (reference sequence). Trimming left V 5 bases short and J 7 bases short, with 24 bases between. This CDR3 spans 17 amino acids. For the CDR3, the DNA is TGTGCCACCAGCCCCCGTCATATTAACAGAGCAGAACAGCCCCAGCATTTT. This translates into CATSPRHINRAEQPQHF.

In its sample, this clonotype was seen many times. This chain's CDR3 is CASSLARGVYEQYF. The CDR3 nucleotides are TGTGCCAGCAGCTTAGCCAGGGGAGTCTACGAGCAGTACTTC. The rearrangement uses TRBV11-3 and TRBJ2-7, with a weak D call TRBD1 (6 bases). Per germline, CDR1 SGHNT and CDR2 YENEEA. The ends were cut back, 1 base at V and 3 bases at J, with 10 bases in the middle. The CDR3 is made up of 14 amino acids.

The gene calls are TRBV5-5 and TRBJ2-3; 9 bases map to TRBD2. CDR1 and CDR2 from the germline V gene are SGHKS and YYEKEE (reference sequence). There are 13 residues in the CDR3. Trimming at V came to 7 bases and at J to 4 bases, leaving 4 bases not matched to a gene. In DNA, the CDR3 is TGTGCCAGCGCGCGGGAGGGCCCAGATACGCAGTATTTT. This encodes CASAREGPDTQYF. The full variable domain, with the rest looked up from reference TRBV5-5 and TRBJ2-3, is DAGVTQSPTHLIKTRGQQVTLRCSPISGHKSVSWYQQVLGQGPQFIFQYYEKEERGRGNFPDRFSARQFPNYSSELNVNALLLGDSALYLCASAREGPDTQYFGPGTRLTVL.

This clonotype was found many times. The gene calls are TRBV6-1 and TRBJ2-5, with 10 bases identical to TRBD2. Germline V gene lookup returns CDR1 MNHNS and CDR2 SASEGT. With V trimmed by 6 bases and J by 0 bases, 13 bases remained unmatched. The CDR3 spans 18 residues. The CDR3 coding sequence is TGTGCCAGCAGCCTGCGGACTAGCGGCAGGACGTACCAAGAGACCCAGTACTTC. Amino acids: CASSLRTSGRTYQETQYF.

V usage is TRBV7-9 and J usage is TRBJ2-1; the match to TRBD1 covers 9 bases. Germline V gives CDR1 SEHNR, CDR2 FQNEAQ (reference sequence). The CDR3 runs 16 residues. J gave up 7 bases and V 5 bases, and 12 bases lay outside the gene matches. The CDR3 loop reads CASSVGPGQGRNEQFF. CDR3 coding DNA: TGTGCCAGCAGCGTGGGACCGGGACAGGGTCGTAATGAGCAGTTCTTC.